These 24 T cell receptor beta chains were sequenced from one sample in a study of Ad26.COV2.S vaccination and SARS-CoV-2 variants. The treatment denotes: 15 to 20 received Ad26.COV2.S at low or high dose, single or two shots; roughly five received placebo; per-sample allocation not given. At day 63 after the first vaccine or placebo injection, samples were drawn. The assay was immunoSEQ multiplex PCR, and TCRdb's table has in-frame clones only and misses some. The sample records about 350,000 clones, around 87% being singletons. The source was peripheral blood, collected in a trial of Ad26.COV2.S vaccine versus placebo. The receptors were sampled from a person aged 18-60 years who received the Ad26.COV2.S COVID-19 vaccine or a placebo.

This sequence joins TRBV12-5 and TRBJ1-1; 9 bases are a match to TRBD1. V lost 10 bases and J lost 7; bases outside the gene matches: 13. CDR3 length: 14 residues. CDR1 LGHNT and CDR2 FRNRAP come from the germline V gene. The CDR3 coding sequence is TGTGCTACCTGGCCGGGACAGGGTTATATTGAAGCTTTCTTT. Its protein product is CATWPGQGYIEAFF. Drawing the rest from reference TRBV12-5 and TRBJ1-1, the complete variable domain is DARVTQTPRHKVTEMGQEVTMRCQPILGHNTVFWYRQTMMQGLELLAYFRNRAPLDDSGMPKDRFSAEMPDATLATLKIQPSEPRDSAVYFCATWPGQGYIEAFFGQGTRLTVV.

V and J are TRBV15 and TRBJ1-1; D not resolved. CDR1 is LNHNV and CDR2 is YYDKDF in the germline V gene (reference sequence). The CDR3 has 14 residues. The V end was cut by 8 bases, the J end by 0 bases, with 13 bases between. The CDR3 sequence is CATLKGSVNTEAFF. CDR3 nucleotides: TGTGCCACCCTTAAGGGATCGGTGAACACTGAAGCTTTCTTT.

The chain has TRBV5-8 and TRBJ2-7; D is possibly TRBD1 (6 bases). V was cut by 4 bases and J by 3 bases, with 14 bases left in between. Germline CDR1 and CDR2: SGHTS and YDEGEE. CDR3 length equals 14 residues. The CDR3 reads CASSKGQLFYEQYF. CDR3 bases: TGTGCCAGCAGCAAAGGACAGTTATTCTACGAGCAGTACTTC.

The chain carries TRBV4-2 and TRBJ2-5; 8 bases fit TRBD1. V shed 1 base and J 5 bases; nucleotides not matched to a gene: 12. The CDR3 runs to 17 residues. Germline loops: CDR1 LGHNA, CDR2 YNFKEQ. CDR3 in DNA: TGTGCCAGCAGCCAAGTGGGGGGACAGGTTGGGGTTGAGACCCAGTACTTC. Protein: CASSQVGGQVGVETQYF.

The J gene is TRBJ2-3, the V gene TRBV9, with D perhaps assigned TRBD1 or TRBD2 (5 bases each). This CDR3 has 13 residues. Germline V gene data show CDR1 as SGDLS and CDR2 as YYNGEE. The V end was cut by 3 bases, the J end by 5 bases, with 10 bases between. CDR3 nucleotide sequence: TGTGCCAGCAGCGCGGCAGGGAGAGATACGCAGTATTTT. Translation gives CASSAAGRDTQYF.

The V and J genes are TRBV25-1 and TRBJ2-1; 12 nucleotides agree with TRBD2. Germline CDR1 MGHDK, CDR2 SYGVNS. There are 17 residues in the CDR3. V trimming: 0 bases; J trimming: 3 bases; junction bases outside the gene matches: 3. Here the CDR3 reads CASSEYRLAGVYNEQFF. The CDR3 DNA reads TGTGCCAGCAGTGAATATAGACTAGCGGGGGTCTACAATGAGCAGTTCTTC.

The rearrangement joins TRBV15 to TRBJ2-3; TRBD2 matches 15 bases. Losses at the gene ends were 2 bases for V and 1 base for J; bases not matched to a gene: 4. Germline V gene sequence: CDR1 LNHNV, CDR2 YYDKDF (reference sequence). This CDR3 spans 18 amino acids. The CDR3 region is CATSRRTSGGVGTDTQYF. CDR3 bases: TGTGCCACCAGCAGACGGACTAGCGGGGGGGTGGGCACAGATACGCAGTATTTT.

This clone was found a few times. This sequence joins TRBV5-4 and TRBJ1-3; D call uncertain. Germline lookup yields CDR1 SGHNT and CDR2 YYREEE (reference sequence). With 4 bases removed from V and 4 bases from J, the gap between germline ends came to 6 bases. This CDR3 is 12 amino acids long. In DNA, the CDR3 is TGTGCCAGCAGCGAACAGGGAAACACCATATATTTT. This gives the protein CASSEQGNTIYF.

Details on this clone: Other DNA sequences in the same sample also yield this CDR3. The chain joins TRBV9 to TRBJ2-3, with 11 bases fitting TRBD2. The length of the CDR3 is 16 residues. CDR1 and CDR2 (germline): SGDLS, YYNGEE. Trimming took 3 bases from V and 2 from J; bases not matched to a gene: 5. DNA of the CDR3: TGTGCCAGCAGCGATGCTAGCGGGGGGAACACAGATACGCAGTATTTT. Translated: CASSDASGGNTDTQYF.

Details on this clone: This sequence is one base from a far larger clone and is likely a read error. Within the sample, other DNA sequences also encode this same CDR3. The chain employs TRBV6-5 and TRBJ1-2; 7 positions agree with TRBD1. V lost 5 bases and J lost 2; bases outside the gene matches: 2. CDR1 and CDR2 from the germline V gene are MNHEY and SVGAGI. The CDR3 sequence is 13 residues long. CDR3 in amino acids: CASSPTGNYGYTF. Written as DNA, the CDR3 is TGTGCCAGCAGTCCGACAGGGAACTATGGCTACACCTTC.

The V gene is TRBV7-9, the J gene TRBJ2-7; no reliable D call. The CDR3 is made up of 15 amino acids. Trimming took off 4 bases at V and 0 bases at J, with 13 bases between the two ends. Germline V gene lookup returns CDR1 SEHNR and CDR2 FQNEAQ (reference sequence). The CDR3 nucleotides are TGTGCCAGCAGCTCCCACCGGACGGCCTCCTACGAGCAGTACTTC. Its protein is CASSSHRTASYEQYF.

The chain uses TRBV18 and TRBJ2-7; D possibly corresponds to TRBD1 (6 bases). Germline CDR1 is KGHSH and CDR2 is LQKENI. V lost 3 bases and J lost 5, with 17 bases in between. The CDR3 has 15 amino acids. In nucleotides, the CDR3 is TGTGCCAGCTCACCGGGGGACACATGGGGCAACGAGCAGTACTTC. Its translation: CASSPGDTWGNEQYF.

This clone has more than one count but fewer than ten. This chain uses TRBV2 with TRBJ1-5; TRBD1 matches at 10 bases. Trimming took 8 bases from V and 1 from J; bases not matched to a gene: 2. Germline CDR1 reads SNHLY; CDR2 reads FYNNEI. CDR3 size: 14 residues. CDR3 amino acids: CASRDRGSNQPQHF. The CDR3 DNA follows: TGTGCCAGCCGGGACAGGGGCAGCAATCAGCCCCAGCATTTT. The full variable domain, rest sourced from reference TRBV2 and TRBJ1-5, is EPEVTQTPSHQVTQMGQEVILRCVPISNHLYFYWYRQILGQKVEFLVSFYNNEISEKSEIFDDQFSVERPDGSNFTLKIRSTKLEDSAMYFCASRDRGSNQPQHFGDGTRLSIL.

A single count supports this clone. As DNA, the CDR3 is TGTGCCAGTAGGATACGTCCCGGGACTCAAGATATTAGGCCTGGAAACACCATATATTTT. Its protein is CASRIRPGTQDIRPGNTIYF. V usage is TRBV19 and J usage is TRBJ1-3; D might be TRBD1 (5 bases). V was cut by 6 bases and J by 2 bases, with 29 bases left in between. Germline V gene data show CDR1 as LNHDA and CDR2 as SQIVND (reference sequence). The CDR3 is made up of 20 amino acids. The variable domain in full, with the rest retrieved from reference TRBV19 and TRBJ1-3, is DGGITQSPKYLFRKEGQNVTLSCEQNLNHDAMYWYRQDPGQGLRLIYYSQIVNDFQKGDIAEGYSVSREKKESFPLTVTSAQKNPTAFYLCASRIRPGTQDIRPGNTIYFGEGSWLTVV.

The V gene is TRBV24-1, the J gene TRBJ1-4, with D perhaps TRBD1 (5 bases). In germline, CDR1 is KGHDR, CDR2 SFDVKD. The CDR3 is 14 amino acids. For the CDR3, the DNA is TGTGCACTGGGGGTGGAGTCGGATAATGAAAAACTGTTTTTT. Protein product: CALGVESDNEKLFF.

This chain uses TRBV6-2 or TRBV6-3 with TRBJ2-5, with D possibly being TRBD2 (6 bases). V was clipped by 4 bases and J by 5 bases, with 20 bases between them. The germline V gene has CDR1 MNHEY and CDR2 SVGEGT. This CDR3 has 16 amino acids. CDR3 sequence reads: CASSSLAREWPETQYF. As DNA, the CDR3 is TGTGCCAGCAGTTCCCTTGCCCGGGAGTGGCCCGAGACCCAGTACTTC.

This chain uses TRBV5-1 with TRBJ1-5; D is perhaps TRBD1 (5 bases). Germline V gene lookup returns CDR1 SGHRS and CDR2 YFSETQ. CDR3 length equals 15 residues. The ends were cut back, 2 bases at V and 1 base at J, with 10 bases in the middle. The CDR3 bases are TGCGCCAGCAGCTTAGTGTCAGGGAGCAATCAGCCCCAGCATTTT. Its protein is CASSLVSGSNQPQHF.

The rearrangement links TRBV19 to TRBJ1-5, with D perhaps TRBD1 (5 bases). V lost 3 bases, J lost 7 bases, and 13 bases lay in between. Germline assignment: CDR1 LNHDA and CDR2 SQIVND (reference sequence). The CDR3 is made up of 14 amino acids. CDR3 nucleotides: TGTGCCAGTAGTATGATGCAGGGTCTGCAGCCCCAGCATTTT. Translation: CASSMMQGLQPQHF.

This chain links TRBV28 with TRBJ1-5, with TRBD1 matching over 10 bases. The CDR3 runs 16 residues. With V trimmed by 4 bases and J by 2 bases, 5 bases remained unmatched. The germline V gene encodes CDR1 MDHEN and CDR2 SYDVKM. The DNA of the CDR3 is TGTGCCAGCAGTTCGGGACAGGGGAGAGGCAATCAGCCCCAGCATTTT. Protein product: CASSSGQGRGNQPQHF.

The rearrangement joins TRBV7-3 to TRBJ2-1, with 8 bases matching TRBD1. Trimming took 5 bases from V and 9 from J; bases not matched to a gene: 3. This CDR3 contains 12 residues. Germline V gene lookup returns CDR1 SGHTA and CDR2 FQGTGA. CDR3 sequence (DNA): TGTGCCAGCAGCCAAACAGGGGGTGAGCAGTTCTTC. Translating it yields CASSQTGGEQFF.

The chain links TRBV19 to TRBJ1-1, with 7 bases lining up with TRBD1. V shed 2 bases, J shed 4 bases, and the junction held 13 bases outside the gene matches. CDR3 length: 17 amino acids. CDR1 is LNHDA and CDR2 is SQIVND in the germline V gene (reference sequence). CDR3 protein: CASSIIPPTGIVTEAFF. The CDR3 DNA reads TGTGCCAGTAGTATAATCCCACCGACAGGGATCGTCACTGAAGCTTTCTTT.

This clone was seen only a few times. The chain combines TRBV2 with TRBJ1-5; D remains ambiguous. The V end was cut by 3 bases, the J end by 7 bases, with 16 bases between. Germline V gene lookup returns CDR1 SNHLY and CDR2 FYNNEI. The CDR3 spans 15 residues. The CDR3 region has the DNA TGTGCCAGCAGTGATTCCTCCTCCTGGTCCCAGCCCCAGCATTTT. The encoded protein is CASSDSSSWSQPQHF.

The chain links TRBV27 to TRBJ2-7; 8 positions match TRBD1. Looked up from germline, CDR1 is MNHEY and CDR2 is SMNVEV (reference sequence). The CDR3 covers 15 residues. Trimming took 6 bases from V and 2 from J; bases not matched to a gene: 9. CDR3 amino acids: CASSTQGAWTYEQYF. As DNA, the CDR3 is TGTGCCAGCAGCACTCAGGGGGCCTGGACCTACGAGCAGTACTTC.

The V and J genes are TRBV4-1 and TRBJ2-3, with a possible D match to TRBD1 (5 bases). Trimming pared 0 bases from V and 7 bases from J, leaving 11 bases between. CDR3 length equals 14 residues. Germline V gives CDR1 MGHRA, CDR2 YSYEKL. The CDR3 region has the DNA TGCGCCAGCAGCCAAGAGTGGCAGGGCTATACGCAGTATTTT. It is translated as CASSQEWQGYTQYF.